These 32 T cell receptor beta chains share one sample of origin, sequenced in a study of cytomegalovirus exposure and HLA in healthy donors. A multiplex PCR was run with 60 Vbeta primers and 13 Jbeta primers. The data were produced by immunoSEQ multiplex PCR, yet TCRdb's version contains in-frame clones alone and is incomplete. The table shows approximately 150,000 clones, with under 80% occurring only once. What was sequenced was PBMCs. The receptors derive from a woman aged 45-65 years in good health and CMV-seropositive.

The chain carries TRBV29-1 and TRBJ1-3; D may be TRBD1 (6 bases). In germline, CDR1 is SQVTM, CDR2 ANQGSEA. The CDR3 is 14 amino acids. V was trimmed by 4 bases and J by 0 bases, leaving 10 bases between them. CDR3 bases: TGCAGCGTTGCGGGGGGGGCCTCTGGAAACACCATATATTTT. Translated, it gives CSVAGGASGNTIYF.

The V and J genes are TRBV6-1 and TRBJ1-1; a weak D match, TRBD1 (5 bases). The CDR3 is 13 amino acids. Germline V CDR1 and CDR2: MNHNS, SASEGT. Trimming left V 9 bases short and J 4 bases short, with 15 bases between. The CDR3 DNA sequence: TGTGCCAGTGTTAAGGGGTTTACCACTGAAGCTTTCTTT. Translation: CASVKGFTTEAFF.

V gene TRBV7-8 combines with J gene TRBJ2-3; tentative D call: TRBD2 (6 bases). Trimming pared 3 bases from V and 5 bases from J, leaving 12 bases between. CDR3 length: 14 amino acids. Germline CDR1 reads SGHVS; CDR2 reads FQNEAQ. CDR3 nucleotides: TGTGCCAGCAGCTTTAGGGTGGGGGGAGATACGCAGTATTTT. It specifies CASSFRVGGDTQYF.

The rearrangement uses TRBV19 and TRBJ2-1; D possibly corresponds to TRBD2 (6 bases). Germline V gene sequence: CDR1 LNHDA, CDR2 SQIVND (reference sequence). Trimming removed 1 base from V and 8 bases from J, with 15 bases in between. This CDR3 spans 15 amino acids. For the CDR3, the DNA is TGTGCCAGTAGTATAGCAGTCCGGGAGTCCTATGAGCAGTTCTTC. It translates to CASSIAVRESYEQFF.

The chain links TRBV16 to TRBJ1-2; the D is unclear. Germline V CDR1 and CDR2: KGHSY, FQNENV. V was clipped by 7 bases and J by 6 bases, with 12 bases between them. The CDR3 is 12 residues long. The CDR3 here is CASTNGVHGYTF. Here the CDR3 DNA reads TGTGCCAGCACGAACGGGGTGCATGGCTACACCTTC.

This chain joins TRBV15 and TRBJ2-7, with TRBD2 matching over 9 bases. Trimming took 2 bases from V and 5 from J; bases not matched to a gene: 7. Germline V lookup: CDR1 LNHNV, CDR2 YYDKDF (reference sequence). The CDR3 contains 15 residues. The CDR3 region has the DNA TGTGCCACCAGCAGAAGGCTAGCGGGGTTTGACGAGCAGTACTTC. It specifies CATSRRLAGFDEQYF.

In this sample, this clone turned up a few times. This chain links TRBV14 with TRBJ2-3, with TRBD2 matching over 8 bases. Germline V gene sequence: CDR1 SGHDN, CDR2 FVKESK. The ends lost 5 bases at V and 3 bases at J; junction bases unmatched: 10. This CDR3 is 16 amino acids long. The CDR3 DNA reads TGTGCCAGCAGCTCGTTAGCGGGGAAAGCTACAGATACGCAGTATTTT. Protein: CASSSLAGKATDTQYF.

This rearrangement joins TRBV6-1 to TRBJ1-2, with TRBD1 identical over 10 bases. With V trimmed by 5 bases and J by 6 bases, 6 bases remained unmatched. The CDR3 length is 14 residues. Germline V CDR1 and CDR2: MNHNS, SASEGT. The CDR3 spells CASSRDRGRDGYTF. In DNA form, the CDR3 reads TGTGCCAGCAGTAGGGACAGGGGAAGGGATGGCTACACCTTC.

This chain uses TRBV29-1 with TRBJ1-4; D not resolved. CDR1 and CDR2 (germline): SQVTM, ANQGSEA. The CDR3 runs to 13 residues. Between the trimmed V and J ends, which lost 7 bases and 3 bases, there was a span of 12 bases. CDR3 residues: CSASIGANEKLFF. DNA of the CDR3: TGCAGCGCGAGTATTGGTGCTAATGAAAAACTGTTTTTT.

This chain links TRBV9 with TRBJ2-7; TRBD1 aligns across 10 bases. This CDR3 is built from 15 residues. Losses at the gene ends were 4 bases for V and 5 bases for J; bases not matched to a gene: 9. Germline CDR1 reads SGDLS; CDR2 reads YYNGEE. The CDR3 bases are TGTGCCAGCAGCTTTGGCGGGACAGGGGTGCACGAGCAGTACTTC. This codes for CASSFGGTGVHEQYF.

The V and J genes are TRBV6-6 and TRBJ2-3; perhaps TRBD1 as D (5 bases). The CDR3 consists of 13 residues. Between the trimmed V and J ends, which lost 6 bases and 4 bases, there was a span of 11 bases. In germline, CDR1 is MNHNY, CDR2 SVGAGI (reference sequence). CDR3 region: CASSPREADTQYF. CDR3 DNA: TGTGCCAGCAGCCCCAGGGAAGCAGATACGCAGTATTTT.

The chain uses TRBV6-7 and TRBJ2-3; 12 bases are shared with TRBD2. TRBV6-7 qualifies as an ORF whose function is uncertain. The CDR3 consists of 15 residues. With V trimmed by 6 bases and J by 5 bases, 6 bases remained unmatched. Here the CDR3 reads CASRGASGGGDTQYF. Written as DNA, the CDR3 is TGTGCCAGCAGAGGGGCTAGCGGGGGGGGAGATACGCAGTATTTT.

This clone has only a few counts. V is TRBV5-1 and J is TRBJ1-4, with 10 nucleotides matching TRBD1. The V gene end was trimmed by 1 base and the J gene end by 6 bases; junction bases not matched to a gene: 3. Per the germline V gene, CDR1 is SGHRS and CDR2 is YFSETQ. The CDR3 consists of 15 residues. The DNA of the CDR3 is TGCGCCAGCAGCTTGACCGGGACAGGGGATGAAAAACTGTTTTTT. This translates into CASSLTGTGDEKLFF. The whole variable domain, remainder taken from reference TRBV5-1 and TRBJ1-4, is KAGVTQTPRYLIKTRGQQVTLSCSPISGHRSVSWYQQTPGQGLQFLFEYFSETQRNKGNFPGRFSGRQFSNSRSEMNVSTLELGDSALYLCASSLTGTGDEKLFFGSGTQLSVL.

This clone has just one count. The chain combines TRBV5-1 with TRBJ2-7; weak D call: TRBD1 (5 bases). This CDR3 contains 14 residues. CDR1 is SGHRS, CDR2 YFSETQ, per germline. Trimming removed 1 base from V and 2 bases from J, with 10 bases in between. CDR3 residues: CASSLMDTAYEQYF. The CDR3 nucleotides read TGCGCCAGCAGCTTGATGGACACAGCCTACGAGCAGTACTTC.

The V gene is TRBV19, the J gene TRBJ1-6; perhaps TRBD1 as D (5 bases). Germline CDR1 and CDR2: LNHDA and SQIVND (reference sequence). V shed 7 bases and J shed 6 bases, with 13 bases lying between them. CDR3 length: 14 amino acids. CDR3 DNA: TGTGCCAGTACCAATCAGGGCGGTAATTCACCCCTCCACTTT. Translating it yields CASTNQGGNSPLHF.

This chain uses TRBV9 with TRBJ2-1, with D perhaps matching TRBD2 (7 bases). Per germline, CDR1 SGDLS and CDR2 YYNGEE. This CDR3 spans 16 amino acids. V lost 1 base, J lost 6 bases, and 17 bases lay in between. The CDR3 protein is CASSVSGGAVGNEQFF. CDR3 nucleotide sequence: TGTGCCAGCAGCGTAAGTGGGGGGGCAGTAGGCAATGAGCAGTTCTTC. The whole variable domain, filled in from reference TRBV9 and TRBJ2-1, reads DSGVTQTPKHLITATGQRVTLRCSPRSGDLSVYWYQQSLDQGLQFLIQYYNGEERAKGNILERFSAQQFPDLHSELNLSSLELGDSALYFCASSVSGGAVGNEQFFGPGTRLTVL.

This chain joins TRBV18 and TRBJ2-5, with a weak D call TRBD2 (7 bases). The ends were cut back, 5 bases at V and 4 bases at J, with 14 bases in the middle. The CDR3 is 14 amino acids. Germline V gene data show CDR1 as KGHSH and CDR2 as LQKENI. The CDR3 DNA is TGTGCCAGCTCATCACAGGGAGGGAGAGAGACCCAGTACTTC. Translation: CASSSQGGRETQYF.

V and J are TRBV7-9 and TRBJ1-6; D is unclear. Trimming removed 1 base at V and 9 bases at J, with 7 bases between. The length of the CDR3 is 13 residues. Per the germline V gene, CDR1 is SEHNR and CDR2 is FQNEAQ (reference sequence). CDR3 amino acids: CASSLDGLSPLHF. CDR3 DNA sequence: TGTGCCAGCAGCTTAGATGGCCTTTCACCCCTCCACTTT.

The V call is TRBV30, the J call TRBJ2-2; TRBD2 aligns across 8 bases. The germline V gene encodes CDR1 GTSNPN and CDR2 SVGIG (reference sequence). The CDR3 runs to 16 residues. The V and J ends lost 4 bases and 1 base, in that order; junction bases with no gene match: 8. This CDR3 reads CAWTKRGFLNTGELFF. CDR3 sequence (DNA): TGTGCCTGGACGAAGCGGGGGTTCCTGAACACCGGGGAGCTGTTTTTT.

The rearrangement joins TRBV15 to TRBJ1-2, with 7 bases aligning to TRBD1. This CDR3 spans 13 amino acids. The V segment lost 3 bases and the J segment 8 bases; nucleotides outside the gene matches: 6. Germline CDR1 is LNHNV and CDR2 is YYDKDF (reference sequence). CDR3 protein: CATSRTGLGGYTF. DNA of the CDR3: TGTGCCACCAGCAGGACAGGGCTTGGGGGCTACACCTTC.

Only a few counts were recorded for this clone. The rearrangement uses TRBV6-4 and TRBJ1-4, with a weak D call TRBD1 (6 bases). The CDR3 covers 14 residues. The germline V gene encodes CDR1 MRHNA and CDR2 SNTAGT. Trimming cost V 6 bases and J 6 bases, with 14 bases left between them. This CDR3 reads CASRTDSVDEKLFF. DNA for the CDR3: TGTGCCAGCAGGACGGACAGCGTCGATGAAAAACTGTTTTTT.

This rearrangement joins TRBV19 to TRBJ1-6, with D possibly matching TRBD1 (5 bases). V lost 4 bases to trimming and J lost 0 bases, with 10 bases between them. This CDR3 spans 16 amino acids. Per germline, CDR1 LNHDA and CDR2 SQIVND (reference sequence). CDR3 loop: CASSKRGYSYNSPLHF. For the CDR3, the DNA is TGTGCCAGTAGTAAAAGGGGATACTCCTATAATTCACCCCTCCACTTT.

This clone was observed a single time. V usage is TRBV19 and J usage is TRBJ1-5; 7 nucleotides line up with TRBD1. V lost 8 bases, J lost 5 bases, and 6 bases stayed unmatched. The CDR3 has 13 residues. CDR1 LNHDA and CDR2 SQIVND come from the germline V gene (reference sequence). The chain's CDR3 is CASADRADQPQHF. The CDR3 DNA reads TGTGCCAGTGCCGACAGGGCGGATCAGCCCCAGCATTTT.

The chain carries TRBV19 and TRBJ2-7; D is possibly TRBD2 (5 bases). The V end lost 1 base, the J end lost 6 bases, and 13 bases lay between the germline ends. CDR1 and CDR2 from the germline V gene are LNHDA and SQIVND (reference sequence). This CDR3 spans 14 amino acids. CDR3 residues: CASSIVSRGGEQYF. The CDR3 region has the DNA TGTGCCAGTAGTATAGTATCCCGTGGAGGCGAGCAGTACTTC.

The V gene is TRBV9, the J gene TRBJ1-6; no reliable D call. CDR1 is SGDLS and CDR2 is YYNGEE in the germline V gene. The CDR3 extends over 14 amino acids. The V and J ends lost 3 bases and 2 bases respectively, with 6 bases between them. The CDR3 nucleotides are TGTGCCAGCAGCGCCGGGGCCTATAATTCACCCCTCCACTTT. Translated, it gives CASSAGAYNSPLHF.

The CDR3 loop is CASRTSTGPDLSYEQYF. CDR3 nucleotides: TGTGCCAGTAGAACTAGCACGGGACCAGATCTATCCTACGAGCAGTACTTC. The V call is TRBV19, the J call TRBJ2-7, with TRBD2 as a possible D gene (6 bases). The V end was cut by 6 bases, the J end by 1 base, with 22 bases between. Germline CDR1 is LNHDA and CDR2 is SQIVND (reference sequence). The CDR3 totals 17 residues.

Remarks on this clone: An end of the junction differs from the germline gene, which may be a read error. Other DNA variants within this sample encode the same CDR3. The rearrangement joins TRBV10-2 to TRBJ1-2; the match to TRBD1 covers 8 bases. Germline CDR1 and CDR2: WSHSY and SAAADI. The CDR3 covers 13 residues. In DNA, the CDR3 is TGCGCCAGCAGTGAACAGGGGGACTACGGCTACACCTTC. Protein: CASSEQGDYGYTF.

The rearrangement uses TRBV15 and TRBJ2-7; 8 positions match TRBD2. J was trimmed by 9 bases and V by 0 bases; bases with no gene match: 7. CDR3 length: 14 amino acids. CDR1 LNHNV and CDR2 YYDKDF come from the germline V gene (reference sequence). The CDR3, as DNA: TGTGCCACCAGCAGAGAAGCGGGGGTTCTTGGGCAGTACTTC. Its protein product is CATSREAGVLGQYF.

The J gene is TRBJ2-1, the V gene TRBV19, with TRBD2 identical over 10 bases. Germline V CDR1 and CDR2: LNHDA, SQIVND (reference sequence). The CDR3 totals 16 residues. The J segment lost 4 bases and the V segment lost 9 bases, leaving 12 bases of the junction unmatched. The CDR3 loop is CASGPTTSGVYNEQFF. DNA for the CDR3: TGTGCCAGCGGACCTACCACTAGCGGGGTGTACAATGAGCAGTTCTTC.

The chain couples TRBV11-2 to TRBJ1-4; D gene ambiguous. The CDR3 sequence is 16 residues long. Germline V gene sequence: CDR1 SGHAT, CDR2 FQNNGV. The V end was cut by 3 bases, the J end by 0 bases, with 11 bases between. The CDR3 protein is CASSFAAYATNEKLFF. CDR3 in DNA: TGTGCCAGCAGCTTCGCCGCCTACGCAACTAATGAAAAACTGTTTTTT.

The CDR3 protein is CASSFEEASGSYEQYF. DNA of the CDR3: TGCGCCAGCAGCTTCGAAGAGGCTAGCGGGTCCTACGAGCAGTACTTC. The chain has TRBV4-1 and TRBJ2-7; TRBD2 matches at 8 bases. CDR1 MGHRA and CDR2 YSYEKL come from the germline V gene. The CDR3 totals 16 residues. V lost 5 bases, J lost 1 base, and 10 bases stayed unmatched.

The chain combines TRBV2 with TRBJ2-7; D is unresolved. Germline assignment: CDR1 SNHLY and CDR2 FYNNEI. V was shortened by 1 base and J by 0 bases, with 13 bases between the two germline ends. This CDR3 is 16 amino acids long. CDR3 in amino acids: CASSEERATISYEQYF. The CDR3, as DNA: TGTGCCAGCAGTGAAGAGCGAGCTACTATCTCCTACGAGCAGTACTTC.